A single sample is the source of the 29 T cell receptor beta chains below, sequenced in a study of cytomegalovirus exposure and HLA in healthy donors. PCR used 60 Vbeta primers and 13 Jbeta primers. Generated by immunoSEQ multiplex PCR, the TCRdb table keeps only in-frame clones and is missing some. Its table records some 46,000 clones. Sequencing was done on a sample of PBMCs. The receptors were sampled from a woman aged 25 to 39 in good health and CMV-seronegative.

The chain couples TRBV5-6 to TRBJ2-7; possibly TRBD1 for D (6 bases). In germline, CDR1 is SGHDT, CDR2 YYEEEE. V lost 4 bases, J lost 4 bases, and 9 bases lay in between. This CDR3 spans 12 amino acids. CDR3 sequence: CASSRDIYEQYF. The CDR3 DNA reads as TGTGCCAGCAGCCGGGACATTTACGAGCAGTACTTC.

The chain uses TRBV7-2 and TRBJ2-1; D remains ambiguous. Trimming took off 4 bases at V and 8 bases at J, with 6 bases between the two ends. The V gene's germline CDR1 is SGHTA and CDR2 FQGNSA. CDR3 length: 11 residues. The CDR3 protein is CASSSFYEQFF. CDR3 bases: TGTGCCAGCAGCTCATTTTATGAGCAGTTCTTC.

The gene calls are TRBV28 and TRBJ1-2, with a tentative D call TRBD1 (5 bases). CDR3 length equals 15 residues. Trimming removed 1 base at V and 8 bases at J, with 17 bases between. The germline V gene has CDR1 MDHEN and CDR2 SYDVKM. CDR3 sequence reads: CASSLLAGLRGGYTF. In nucleotides, the CDR3 is TGTGCCAGCAGTTTATTGGCCGGGTTAAGGGGAGGCTACACCTTC.

For the CDR3, the DNA is TGTGCCAGCAGTGAACTTAGCCCGGGACTCCTAGGCTACACCTTC. This codes for CASSELSPGLLGYTF. This rearrangement joins TRBV25-1 to TRBJ1-2; possibly TRBD1 for D (5 bases). The CDR3 spans 15 residues. V was trimmed by 2 bases and J by 8 bases, leaving 18 bases between them. The germline gives CDR1 MGHDK, CDR2 SYGVNS.

A note on this clone: Relative to the germline gene, one junction end is altered; a read error may explain this. The chain has TRBV5-6 and TRBJ2-7; 9 positions match TRBD2. The CDR3 consists of 12 residues. From germline, CDR1 is SGHDT and CDR2 YYEEEE. The CDR3 spells CPSGTGAYEQYF. The DNA for the CDR3 is TGCCCTAGCGGGACCGGCGCCTACGAGCAGTACTTC. The whole variable domain, filled in from reference TRBV5-6 and TRBJ2-7, reads DAGVTQSPTHLIKTRGQQVTLRCSPKSGHDTVSWYQQALGQGPQFIFQYYEEEERQRGNFPDRFSGHQFPNYSSELNVNALLLGDSALYLCPSGTGAYEQYFGPGTRLTVT.

The chain recombines TRBV9 with TRBJ2-7, with D perhaps TRBD1 (5 bases). The CDR3 sequence is 15 residues long. Germline CDR1 reads SGDLS; CDR2 reads YYNGEE. V was cut by 0 bases and J by 3 bases, with 13 bases left in between. CDR3 amino acids: CASSVAGNLFYEQYF. The CDR3 DNA reads as TGTGCCAGCAGCGTAGCAGGGAACCTCTTCTACGAGCAGTACTTC. The full variable domain, rest sourced from reference TRBV9 and TRBJ2-7, is DSGVTQTPKHLITATGQRVTLRCSPRSGDLSVYWYQQSLDQGLQFLIQYYNGEERAKGNILERFSAQQFPDLHSELNLSSLELGDSALYFCASSVAGNLFYEQYFGPGTRLTVT.

The genes are TRBV4-2 and TRBJ1-1, with D maybe TRBD1 (5 bases). The CDR3 has 14 amino acids. Germline V gives CDR1 LGHNA, CDR2 YNFKEQ. V gave up 1 base and J gave up 0 bases, with 6 bases separating them. As DNA, the CDR3 is TGTGCCAGCAGCCAAGGACAGATGAACACTGAAGCTTTCTTT. Protein product: CASSQGQMNTEAFF.

As DNA, the CDR3 is TGTGCCAGCAGCGCGACCACCTTAACTAGCGGGGCTCCCACAGATACGCAGTATTTT. This codes for CASSATTLTSGAPTDTQYF. The chain recombines TRBV9 with TRBJ2-3; the match to TRBD2 covers 10 bases. V gave up 3 bases and J gave up 2 bases; unmatched junction bases: 15. Germline lookup yields CDR1 SGDLS and CDR2 YYNGEE. The CDR3 loop spans 19 amino acids.

This chain uses TRBV6-6 with TRBJ1-5; D call uncertain. This CDR3 is 15 amino acids long. V was shortened by 7 bases and J by 0 bases, with 13 bases between the two germline ends. Germline assignment: CDR1 MNHNY and CDR2 SVGAGI (reference sequence). The CDR3 protein is CASTKTGNSNQPQHF. DNA for the CDR3: TGTGCCAGCACTAAGACTGGAAATAGCAATCAGCCCCAGCATTTT.

This chain connects TRBV6-1 to TRBJ1-2; unclear D gene. In germline, CDR1 is MNHNS, CDR2 SASEGT. The length of the CDR3 is 11 residues. Trimming pared 4 bases from V and 13 bases from J, leaving 13 bases between. CDR3: CASSVSVRVTF. The CDR3 coding sequence is TGTGCCAGCAGTGTATCGGTTCGCGTCACCTTC.

The V call is TRBV6-6, the J call TRBJ2-5, with D possibly matching TRBD1 (5 bases). The CDR3 is 13 residues long. V dropped 5 bases and J dropped 1 base, with 8 bases sitting between them. Per the germline V gene, CDR1 is MNHNY and CDR2 is SVGAGI (reference sequence). The CDR3 DNA reads TGTGCCAGCAGTCAGGGTCTCCAAGAGACCCAGTACTTC. It encodes CASSQGLQETQYF.

The rearrangement uses TRBV9 and TRBJ2-1, with 9 positions matching TRBD1. Germline V lookup: CDR1 SGDLS, CDR2 YYNGEE. The V segment lost 3 bases and the J segment 10 bases; nucleotides outside the gene matches: 11. The CDR3 has 15 amino acids. The CDR3 spells CASSAGQGTAWEQFF. CDR3 DNA: TGTGCCAGCAGCGCAGGACAGGGGACCGCGTGGGAGCAGTTCTTC. The full variable domain, with the rest looked up from reference TRBV9 and TRBJ2-1, is DSGVTQTPKHLITATGQRVTLRCSPRSGDLSVYWYQQSLDQGLQFLIQYYNGEERAKGNILERFSAQQFPDLHSELNLSSLELGDSALYFCASSAGQGTAWEQFFGPGTRLTVL.

The V and J genes are TRBV4-1 and TRBJ1-5, with D perhaps TRBD1 (5 bases). V lost 1 base, J lost 4 bases, and 11 bases lay in between. The germline V gene has CDR1 MGHRA and CDR2 YSYEKL. The CDR3 extends over 15 amino acids. CDR3 DNA: TGCGCCAGCAGCCAAGGGGAAAGGGGAAATCAGCCCCAGCATTTT. Encoded protein: CASSQGERGNQPQHF.

The J gene is TRBJ1-4, the V gene TRBV4-1; 10 bases are shared with TRBD1. This CDR3 spans 16 amino acids. From germline, CDR1 is MGHRA and CDR2 YSYEKL. Trimming at V came to 4 bases and at J to 3 bases, leaving 5 bases not matched to a gene. CDR3 bases: TGCGCCAGCAGCCCGCGACAGGGGGCAGCTAATGAAAAACTGTTTTTT. Its translation is CASSPRQGAANEKLFF.

The chain is built from TRBV28 and TRBJ2-7; TRBD2 aligns across 8 bases. CDR1 is MDHEN, CDR2 SYDVKM, per germline. The length of the CDR3 is 15 residues. With V trimmed by 2 bases and J by 6 bases, 9 bases remained unmatched. The CDR3 spells CASSLPAGGPGEQYF. CDR3 coding DNA: TGTGCCAGCAGTTTACCGGCGGGAGGACCGGGCGAGCAGTACTTC.

The CDR3 here is CASSPSSGANVLTF. In nucleotides, the CDR3 is TGTGCCAGCTCACCTAGCTCTGGGGCCAACGTCCTGACTTTC. The chain has TRBV18 and TRBJ2-6; D gene unclear. Germline V lookup: CDR1 KGHSH, CDR2 LQKENI. This CDR3 region has 14 residues. Trimming took off 3 bases at V and 0 bases at J, with 3 bases between the two ends.

V and J are TRBV27 and TRBJ2-7, with 9 bases identical to TRBD2. V trimming: 3 bases; J trimming: 2 bases; junction bases outside the gene matches: 2. This CDR3 spans 14 amino acids. Germline V lookup: CDR1 MNHEY, CDR2 SMNVEV (reference sequence). This chain's CDR3 is CASSFSGGPYEQYF. CDR3 DNA sequence: TGTGCCAGCAGTTTTAGCGGGGGCCCCTACGAGCAGTACTTC.

J is TRBJ2-1 and V is TRBV5-1, with 11 positions matching TRBD2. Trimming cost V 0 bases and J 6 bases; bases outside gene matches: 5. The CDR3 totals 16 residues. CDR1 SGHRS and CDR2 YFSETQ come from the germline V gene. CDR3 loop: CASSLVRTSGPNEQFF. Written as DNA, the CDR3 is TGCGCCAGCAGCTTGGTACGGACTAGCGGGCCCAATGAGCAGTTCTTC. The full variable domain, its missing parts supplied by reference TRBV5-1 and TRBJ2-1, is KAGVTQTPRYLIKTRGQQVTLSCSPISGHRSVSWYQQTPGQGLQFLFEYFSETQRNKGNFPGRFSGRQFSNSRSEMNVSTLELGDSALYLCASSLVRTSGPNEQFFGPGTRLTVL.

V usage is TRBV5-1 and J usage is TRBJ2-2, with 7 bases lining up with TRBD1. The CDR3 is 15 amino acids. Germline loops: CDR1 SGHRS, CDR2 YFSETQ. With 0 bases clipped from V and 6 bases from J, the junction kept 5 bases outside the gene matches. CDR3 sequence (DNA): TGCGCCAGCAGCTTGGACAGGGGAGTTCCCGGGGAGCTGTTTTTT. This encodes CASSLDRGVPGELFF. The full variable domain, rest sourced from reference TRBV5-1 and TRBJ2-2, is KAGVTQTPRYLIKTRGQQVTLSCSPISGHRSVSWYQQTPGQGLQFLFEYFSETQRNKGNFPGRFSGRQFSNSRSEMNVSTLELGDSALYLCASSLDRGVPGELFFGEGSRLTVL.

The CDR3 loop is CASSEATGTGPYEQYF. Here the CDR3 DNA reads TGTGCCAGCAGTGAAGCTACCGGGACTGGGCCCTACGAGCAGTACTTC. The chain carries TRBV6-1 and TRBJ2-7, with D maybe TRBD2 (6 bases). The CDR3 runs 16 residues. Germline V CDR1 and CDR2: MNHNS, SASEGT. V was cut by 0 bases and J by 2 bases, with 14 bases left in between.

The J gene is TRBJ2-7, the V gene TRBV6-5; D is perhaps TRBD2 (6 bases). The CDR3 runs 12 residues. V was pared by 6 bases and J by 6 bases, with 12 bases between. Germline-derived CDR1 and CDR2 are MNHEY and SVGAGI. The CDR3 DNA reads TGTGCCAGCAGCCGGGGAGGAAGCGAGCAGTACTTC. Residues: CASSRGGSEQYF.

The rearrangement joins TRBV29-1 to TRBJ1-1, with TRBD1 matching 7 bases. Germline CDR1 SQVTM, CDR2 ANQGSEA. There are 15 residues in the CDR3. Unmatched junction bases numbered 12, after V lost 4 bases and J lost 4 bases. The CDR3 region is CSVAYRGLRTTEAFF. The CDR3 DNA reads as TGCAGCGTTGCCTACAGGGGATTAAGGACCACTGAAGCTTTCTTT.

The rearrangement joins TRBV6-6 to TRBJ2-7, with TRBD1 identical over 9 bases. V lost 5 bases to trimming and J lost 4 bases; unmatched junction nucleotides: 9. Germline CDR1 MNHNY, CDR2 SVGAGI (reference sequence). The length of the CDR3 is 15 residues. CDR3: CASSRPTGTGYEQYF. The CDR3 region has the DNA TGTGCCAGCAGTCGCCCGACCGGGACAGGGTACGAGCAGTACTTC.

The chain employs TRBV14 and TRBJ2-3; 14 nucleotides match TRBD2. Germline V gene lookup returns CDR1 SGHDN and CDR2 FVKESK. V gave up 1 base and J gave up 4 bases; unmatched junction bases: 7. This CDR3 contains 18 residues. The CDR3 loop reads CASSQAGLAGAWADTQYF. The CDR3 region has the DNA TGTGCCAGCAGCCAAGCGGGACTAGCGGGAGCATGGGCAGATACGCAGTATTTT.

J is TRBJ1-3 and V is TRBV4-2; no reliable D call. This CDR3 comprises 14 residues. Trimming took off 0 bases at V and 0 bases at J, with 3 bases between the two ends. Germline V lookup: CDR1 LGHNA, CDR2 YNFKEQ. The CDR3, as DNA: TGTGCCAGCAGCCAAGACAACTCTGGAAACACCATATATTTT. Amino acids: CASSQDNSGNTIYF.

The chain is built from TRBV30 and TRBJ2-3; D possibly corresponds to TRBD1 (5 bases). Germline values: CDR1 GTSNPN, CDR2 SVGIG (reference sequence). The CDR3 runs to 13 residues. Trimming took 5 bases from V and 6 from J, leaving 15 bases between them. CDR3 in amino acids: CAWGIGATDTQYF. The CDR3 DNA sequence: TGTGCCTGGGGGATTGGGGCCACCGATACGCAGTATTTT.

CDR3: CSGKDWTGLETQYF. For the CDR3, the DNA is TGCAGCGGGAAAGATTGGACAGGGCTAGAGACCCAGTACTTC. The chain is built from TRBV29-1 and TRBJ2-5, with TRBD1 matching 8 bases. V shed 7 bases and J 4 bases; nucleotides not matched to a gene: 11. This CDR3 has 14 amino acids. CDR1 is SQVTM, CDR2 ANQGSEA, per germline.

The J gene is TRBJ2-1, the V gene TRBV4-2; D gene ambiguous. The V and J ends lost 4 bases and 6 bases respectively, with 10 bases between them. Per the germline V gene, CDR1 is LGHNA and CDR2 is YNFKEQ. The CDR3 loop spans 13 amino acids. CDR3 loop: CASSPETVNEQFF. Here the CDR3 DNA reads TGTGCCAGCAGCCCGGAGACTGTCAATGAGCAGTTCTTC.

The chain has TRBV18 and TRBJ1-1, with 7 bases matching TRBD1. In germline, CDR1 is KGHSH, CDR2 LQKENI. The CDR3 covers 14 residues. Trimming removed 3 bases from V and 2 bases from J; junction bases left unmatched: 3. The CDR3 DNA sequence: TGTGCCAGCTCACCGGGACAGTATAACACTGAAGCTTTCTTT. It is translated as CASSPGQYNTEAFF.